This is a list of T cell receptor beta chains from one sample in a study of T cell changes during pregnancy in multiple sclerosis. Libraries were prepared by immunoSEQ multiplex PCR; TCRdb keeps only in-frame clonotypes and omits some of them. The table includes tens of thousands of clones, 70% to 90% detected once. Sample: CD4+ T cells from peripheral blood mononuclear cells, taken after pregnancy. These receptors were obtained from a female donor with multiple sclerosis, enrolled in a pregnancy study. Each CDR3 is given with its conserved first and last residue. D genes are given only for firm matches. Clone size is shown for a subset of rows, as once, few, many or a class of expanded clone.

V,J,size,D,CDR3,DNA
TRBV7-8,TRBJ1-5,.,TRBD1,CASSLHRGKRNQPQHF,TGTGCCAGCAGCCTTCACAGGGGAAAAAGGAATCAGCCCCAGCATTTT
TRBV30,TRBJ1-4,few,.,CAWSAGTNEKLFF,TGTGCCTGGAGTGCAGGGACTAATGAAAAACTGTTTTTT
TRBV15,TRBJ1-2,few,.,CATSRVASYGYTF,TGTGCCACCAGCAGGGTCGCGAGCTATGGCTACACCTTC
TRBV15,TRBJ2-1,.,.,CATSRHFYNEQFF,TGTGCCACCAGCAGACATTTTTACAATGAGCAGTTCTTC
TRBV19,TRBJ1-5,.,.,CASNTRVKPQHF,TGTGCCAGTAACACCAGGGTTAAGCCCCAGCATTTT
TRBV27,TRBJ1-1,.,TRBD1,CASSFYRGNAEAFF,TGTGCCAGCAGTTTCTACAGGGGGAACGCTGAAGCTTTCTTT
TRBV12-2,TRBJ2-3,.,.,CASRLSCCSGGPDTQYF,TGTGCAAGTCGCTTAAGTTGTTGTAGCGGGGGGCCAGATACGCAGTATTTT
TRBV21-1,TRBJ2-5,.,.,CASSKVSSAGRHQETQYF,TGTGCCAGCAGCAAAGTGAGTTCCGCGGGGCGACACCAAGAGACCCAGTACTTC
TRBV5-1,TRBJ2-4,.,.,CASSSSAGSAKNIQYF,TGCGCCAGCAGCTCCTCCGCGGGGTCAGCCAAAAACATTCAGTACTTC
TRBV7-8,TRBJ2-3,.,TRBD2,CASSLRGVLDGTDTQYF,TGTGCCAGCAGCTTACGGGGGGTACTAGACGGCACAGATACGCAGTATTTT
TRBV29-1,TRBJ2-3,.,.,CSTDTDTQYF,TGCAGCACTGACACAGATACGCAGTATTTT
TRBV7-2,TRBJ2-3,once,.,CASSPYTDTQYF,TGTGCCAGCAGCCCCTACACAGATACGCAGTATTTT
TRBV11-3,TRBJ2-1,.,.,CASSFGTSNNEQFF,TGTGCCAGCAGCTTTGGGACTTCTAACAATGAGCAGTTCTTC
TRBV2,TRBJ1-2,.,.,CAGYRNGYTF,TGTGCCGGATACAGGAATGGCTACACCTTC
TRBV18,TRBJ2-2,.,.,CASSPRLGVTGELFF,TGTGCCAGCTCACCGAGGCTAGGGGTAACCGGGGAGCTGTTTTTT
TRBV7-2,TRBJ1-1,.,TRBD1,CASSLDRGRSEAFF,TGTGCCAGCAGCCTGGACAGGGGGCGATCTGAAGCTTTCTTT
TRBV2,TRBJ1-2,.,.,CASTPRGDSYGYTF,TGTGCCAGCACTCCCCGAGGCGATTCCTATGGCTACACCTTC
TRBV25-1,TRBJ2-3,.,TRBD2,CASSPGLAVSTDTQYF,TGTGCCAGCAGCCCGGGACTAGCGGTCTCCACAGATACGCAGTATTTT
TRBV2,TRBJ1-1,few,TRBD1,CASGGQGWTEAFF,TGTGCCAGCGGTGGACAGGGGTGGACTGAAGCTTTCTTT
TRBV7-2,TRBJ2-5,.,.,CASSFSGGETQYF,TGTGCCAGCAGCTTCAGTGGGGGCGAGACCCAGTACTTC
TRBV15,TRBJ1-6,.,TRBD1,CATSRDDRGRESPLHF,TGTGCCACCAGCAGGGACGACAGGGGGCGCGAATCACCCCTCCACTTT
TRBV10-3,TRBJ1-2,.,TRBD1,CAISEPGQSYGYTF,TGTGCCATCAGTGAGCCGGGACAGAGTTATGGCTACACCTTC
TRBV5-1,TRBJ2-3,.,TRBD2,CASSLGSGGADTQYF,TGCGCCAGCAGCTTAGGAAGCGGGGGGGCAGATACGCAGTATTTT